This T cell receptor beta chain is from a study of cytomegalovirus exposure and HLA in healthy donors. As for the study in general: From around 180 million T cells, an earlier analysis saw under 140 million unique TCR beta sequences.

Study-level findings and limits: Earlier analysis yielded a pattern in which most TCR beta V segments were productive about 90% or about 30% of the time. As immune exposure information, only CMV serostatus was available. Sequencing had likely introduced a cluster of highly shared sequence variants as an artifact.

To note about this clone: The antigen remains unidentified. This CDR3 is also generated by other DNA sequences in the sample.

Germline loops: CDR1 SEHNR, CDR2 FQNEAQ (reference sequence). The CDR3 contains 14 residues. Trimming pared 1 base from V and 5 bases from J, leaving 11 bases between. PCR amplification relied on 60 Vbeta primers (plus 13 Jbeta primers). Only in-frame clones appear in the TCRdb table, and some are missing; sequencing was by immunoSEQ multiplex PCR. The data show approximately 150,000 clones, with about four fifths seen just once and about 2.2% held by the top ten. The TCR comes from a young woman in good health and CMV-seropositive. The material sequenced was PBMCs. The V call is TRBV7-9, the J call TRBJ1-1, with D possibly TRBD1 on 5 matching bases. The CDR3 nucleotides are TGTGCCAGCAGCTTAGTAGGGGCAGGAACTGAAGCTTTCTTT. It yields the protein CASSLVGAGTEAFF.